The 10 T cell receptor beta chains reported below all come from one sample, sequenced in a study of cytomegalovirus exposure and HLA in healthy donors. Profiling relied on immunoSEQ multiplex PCR, and the TCRdb table lists in-frame clones only, not all of them. This table has fewer than 90,000 clones, approximately 93% appearing once. The sequencing sample was made of PBMCs. The receptor source for this set is a woman under 30 in good health and CMV-seropositive.

The V gene is TRBV19, the J gene TRBJ1-2; 9 bases are shared with TRBD1. CDR1 and CDR2 from the germline V gene are LNHDA and SQIVND (reference sequence). The junction had 4 bases not matched to a gene; V was cut back by 6 bases and J by 5 bases. This CDR3 comprises 13 residues. CDR3 loop: CASRSGQGYGYTF. CDR3 DNA sequence: TGTGCCAGTAGATCAGGACAGGGGTATGGCTACACCTTC.

The chain employs TRBV11-2 and TRBJ1-1, with D unclear. V lost 3 bases and J 6 bases, leaving 8 bases between the germline ends. The V gene's germline CDR1 is SGHAT and CDR2 FQNNGV. The CDR3 is made up of 12 amino acids. The CDR3 loop is CASSFTVAEAFF. CDR3 DNA sequence: TGTGCCAGCAGCTTTACGGTGGCTGAAGCTTTCTTT. Based on the CDR3 plus reference TRBV11-2 and TRBJ1-1, the full variable domain is EAGVAQSPRYKIIEKRQSVAFWCNPISGHATLYWYQQILGQGPKLLIQFQNNGVVDDSQLPKDRFSAERLKGVDSTLKIQPAKLEDSAVYLCASSFTVAEAFFGQGTRLTVV.

The chain is built from TRBV6-5 and TRBJ2-7, with no clear D. Germline lookup yields CDR1 MNHEY and CDR2 SVGAGI. CDR3 size: 11 residues. V was shortened by 5 bases and J by 6 bases, with 8 bases between the two germline ends. CDR3 nucleotide sequence: TGTGCCAGCAGTACAAGAAGCGAGCAGTACTTC. Translation: CASSTRSEQYF.

The chain is built from TRBV7-2 and TRBJ1-1, with a weak D call TRBD1 (6 bases). The CDR3 length is 13 residues. Between the trimmed V and J ends, which lost 2 bases and 5 bases, there was a span of 9 bases. Germline values: CDR1 SGHTA, CDR2 FQGNSA. The CDR3 nucleotides read TGTGCCAGCAGCTTAAATAGGGGGACTGAAGCTTTCTTT. This gives the protein CASSLNRGTEAFF. Variable domain in full (rest from reference TRBV7-2 and TRBJ1-1): GAGVSQSPSNKVTEKGKDVELRCDPISGHTALYWYRQSLGQGLEFLIYFQGNSAPDKSGLPSDRFSAERTGGSVSTLTIQRTQQEDSAVYLCASSLNRGTEAFFGQGTRLTVV.

The chain has TRBV19 and TRBJ2-5; perhaps TRBD2 as D (6 bases). This CDR3 spans 14 amino acids. V lost 4 bases and J 4 bases, leaving 13 bases between the germline ends. Germline-derived CDR1 and CDR2 are LNHDA and SQIVND (reference sequence). For the CDR3, the DNA is TGTGCCAGTAGTACGGGGGTAGATGGAGAGACCCAGTACTTC. As protein: CASSTGVDGETQYF.

The chain links TRBV6-5 to TRBJ2-7, with 12 bases matching TRBD2. The CDR3 runs 14 residues. V trimming: 6 bases; J trimming: 2 bases; junction bases outside the gene matches: 2. Germline V gives CDR1 MNHEY, CDR2 SVGAGI. The CDR3 loop is CASRLAGGPYEQYF. In nucleotides, the CDR3 is TGTGCCAGCAGACTAGCGGGAGGACCCTACGAGCAGTACTTC.

This chain uses TRBV25-1 with TRBJ2-7; TRBD1 matches at 9 bases. Germline assignment: CDR1 MGHDK and CDR2 SYGVNS. V lost 6 bases and J lost 5; bases outside the gene matches: 11. This CDR3 spans 15 amino acids. The CDR3 region is CASSGMERDRDEQYF. DNA of the CDR3: TGTGCCAGCAGCGGAATGGAGCGGGACAGGGACGAGCAGTACTTC.

This clone was found once. The V and J genes are TRBV7-3 and TRBJ2-1; D remains unclear. This CDR3 is 13 amino acids long. V dropped 4 bases and J dropped 9 bases, with 13 bases sitting between them. The germline gives CDR1 SGHTA, CDR2 FQGTGA. The CDR3 nucleotides are TGTGCCAGCAGCTCCCTTAGAGAATCTGAGCAGTTCTTC. It is translated as CASSSLRESEQFF.

This chain links TRBV5-1 with TRBJ1-2, with D perhaps matching TRBD1 (5 bases). The germline V gene has CDR1 SGHRS and CDR2 YFSETQ. V lost 6 bases to trimming and J lost 0 bases, with 12 bases between them. This CDR3 has 14 amino acids. The CDR3 region is CASTRDSANYGYTF. CDR3 bases: TGCGCCAGCACCCGAGACAGCGCTAACTATGGCTACACCTTC.

V and J are TRBV19 and TRBJ2-2, with 7 bases aligning to TRBD2. This CDR3 has 14 amino acids. V shed 8 bases and J 7 bases; nucleotides not matched to a gene: 10. Germline V gene lookup returns CDR1 LNHDA and CDR2 SQIVND (reference sequence). The CDR3 is CASRPGTISGELFF. The CDR3 DNA sequence: TGTGCCAGTCGCCCCGGGACTATAAGCGGGGAGCTGTTTTTT.